Sequencing of this T cell receptor beta chain was carried out in a study of blood T cell repertoires in COVID-19. Study context: Acute and convalescent COVID-19 specimens originated in the United States, Italy and Spain.

Measured with immunoSEQ multiplex PCR; TCRdb has only the in-frame clones, and not every one. The sample has 250,000 to 350,000 clones; around 88% are singletons. The CDR3 is 15 amino acids. J lost 8 bases, V lost 2 bases, and 7 bases had no gene match. Germline V gene sequence: CDR1 LGHDT, CDR2 YNNKEL (reference sequence). Input material: peripheral blood. This TCR was recovered from a woman in her twenties or thirties who had recovered from COVID-19. The rearrangement uses TRBV3-1 (or the pseudogene TRBV3-2) and TRBJ1-4; the match to TRBD1 covers 8 bases. The CDR3 spells CASSQLDRGREKLFF. Written as DNA, the CDR3 is TGTGCCAGCAGCCAACTCGACAGGGGACGGGAAAAACTGTTTTTT.